Below, 14 T cell receptor beta chains from the same sample are listed, as sequenced in a study of beta chain features in type 1 diabetes. The isolated RNA, all of it, was reverse transcribed, so expressed TCRB transcripts were what got sequenced. TCRdb's table, derived via immunoSEQ multiplex PCR, lists solely in-frame clones and lacks some. The data show 150,000 to 190,000 clones, with over 8.5% seen just once and roughly 2% held by the top ten. The sequenced sample consisted of central memory CD4+ T cells from blood. The receptor set was obtained from a man aged 18 to 35 in good health.

This clone was detected a few times. The gene calls are TRBV29-1 and TRBJ1-2; D remains ambiguous. The germline V and J ends were trimmed by 1 base and 8 bases, with 14 bases remaining between them. Germline V gene sequence: CDR1 SQVTM, CDR2 ANQGSEA. This CDR3 has 13 amino acids. In DNA, the CDR3 is TGCAGCGTTGAAGGCTGGGCCCGAAAAGGCTACACCTTC. Translation gives CSVEGWARKGYTF. Full variable domain (missing parts from reference TRBV29-1 and TRBJ1-2): SAVISQKPSRDICQRGTSLTIQCQVDSQVTMMFWYRQQPGQSLTLIATANQGSEATYESGFVIDKFPISRPNLTFSTLTVSNMSPEDSSIYLCSVEGWARKGYTFGSGTRLTVV.

About this clone: A junction end diverges from the germline sequence, so it may reflect a read error. This chain connects TRBV7-7 to TRBJ2-3; 8 bases match TRBD2. This CDR3 contains 16 residues. Germline lookup yields CDR1 SSHAT and CDR2 FNYEAQ (reference sequence). The CDR3 bases are TGTGCTAGCAGCCCCGGGGGGGGAGGACGCACAGATACGCAGTATTTT. Encoded protein: CASSPGGGGRTDTQYF. The full variable domain, completed using reference TRBV7-7 and TRBJ2-3, is GAGVSQSPRYKVTKRGQDVTLRCDPISSHATLYWYQQALGQGPEFLTYFNYEAQPDKSGLPSDRFSAERPEGSISTLTIQRTEQRDSAMYRCASSPGGGGRTDTQYFGPGTRLTVL.

The J gene is TRBJ2-6, the V gene TRBV29-1, with D possibly being TRBD1 or TRBD2 (5 bases each). This CDR3 is 16 amino acids long. Germline V gives CDR1 SQVTM, CDR2 ANQGSEA. V shed 4 bases and J shed 2 bases, with 15 bases lying between them. CDR3 in amino acids: CSVAPGPGAGANVLTF. The CDR3 bases are TGCAGCGTTGCCCCGGGACCGGGCGCTGGGGCCAACGTCCTGACTTTC.

The sample holds a few counts of this clone. This chain joins TRBV21-1 and TRBJ2-5; TRBD2 is taken as the D call from the table, unchecked against the DNA. TRBV21-1 is given as a pseudogene. The CDR3 runs to 16 residues. The CDR3 coding sequence is TGTGCCAGCCCATTATCCGGGGGGCCGGATCAAGAGACCCAGTACTTC. Its translation: CASPLSGGPDQETQYF.

J is TRBJ2-5 and V is TRBV5-8, with 13 bases aligning to TRBD2. Germline CDR1 reads SGHTS; CDR2 reads YDEGEE. Trimming at V came to 6 bases and at J to 4 bases, leaving 12 bases not matched to a gene. The CDR3 runs 17 residues. This CDR3 is CASNSLAGGPEVETQYF. As DNA, the CDR3 is TGTGCCAGCAACTCACTAGCGGGGGGGCCGGAAGTAGAGACCCAGTACTTC. Combining the CDR3 with reference TRBV5-8 and TRBJ2-5 gives the whole variable domain EAGVTQSPTHLIKTRGQQATLRCSPISGHTSVYWYQQALGLGLQFLLWYDEGEERNRGNFPPRFSGRQFPNYSSELNVNALELEDSALYLCASNSLAGGPEVETQYFGPGTRLLVL.

V usage is TRBV7-6 and J usage is TRBJ2-2; a possible D gene is TRBD2 (5 bases). The ends were cut back, 0 bases at V and 6 bases at J, with 5 bases in the middle. Looked up from germline, CDR1 is SGHVS and CDR2 is FNYEAQ. The CDR3 consists of 13 residues. CDR3 DNA sequence: TGTGCCAGCAGCTTAGCGGAGGCCGGGGAGCTGTTTTTT. Translated, it gives CASSLAEAGELFF.

This CDR3 reads CASSPPATGGYYGYTF. In nucleotides, the CDR3 is TGTGCCAGCTCACCACCGGCGACAGGGGGCTACTATGGCTACACCTTC. This chain links TRBV18 with TRBJ1-2, with TRBD1 identical over 10 bases. V was clipped by 0 bases and J by 3 bases; unmatched bases: 4. The CDR3 runs to 16 residues. Germline assignment: CDR1 KGHSH and CDR2 LQKENI.

The gene calls are TRBV11-1 and TRBJ2-1; 12 bases are a match to TRBD2. V was pared by 5 bases and J by 3 bases, with 8 bases of the junction left unmatched. The CDR3 extends over 17 amino acids. Germline V CDR1 and CDR2: SGHAT, FQDESV (reference sequence). The CDR3: CASSHGLAGNGYNEQFF. CDR3 bases: TGTGCCAGCAGCCACGGACTAGCGGGAAACGGCTACAATGAGCAGTTCTTC. Full variable domain (outside the CDR3, taken from reference TRBV11-1 and TRBJ2-1): EAEVAQSPRYKITEKSQAVAFWCDPISGHATLYWYRQILGQGPELLVQFQDESVVDDSQLPKDRFSAERLKGVDSTLKIQPAELGDSAMYLCASSHGLAGNGYNEQFFGPGTRLTVL.

This clone has only a few counts. This CDR3 is CASSANTGANVLTF. The CDR3 bases are TGTGCCAGCAGCGCCAACACCGGGGCCAACGTCCTGACTTTC. The V and J genes are TRBV25-1 and TRBJ2-6; D not certain. V lost 6 bases and J 4 bases, leaving 10 bases between the germline ends. The CDR3 contains 14 residues. Germline loops: CDR1 MGHDK, CDR2 SYGVNS.

This chain connects TRBV30 to TRBJ1-6; D ambiguous. Between the trimmed V and J ends, which lost 7 bases and 6 bases, there was a span of 16 bases. Germline V gene data show CDR1 as GTSNPN and CDR2 as SVGIG (reference sequence). There are 14 residues in the CDR3. The CDR3 is CASRGIGSNSPLHF. The CDR3 DNA follows: TGTGCCTCCAGAGGAATTGGGAGTAATTCACCCCTCCACTTT.

The gene calls are TRBV18 and TRBJ2-1; TRBD1 matches 8 bases. From germline, CDR1 is KGHSH and CDR2 LQKENI. CDR3 size: 17 residues. J gave up 5 bases and V 3 bases, and 12 bases lay outside the gene matches. CDR3 loop: CASSPKGPGQENNEQFF. The DNA of the CDR3 is TGTGCCAGCTCACCGAAGGGCCCGGGACAGGAAAACAATGAGCAGTTCTTC.

The chain employs TRBV9 and TRBJ2-3; 7 nucleotides agree with TRBD1. Germline CDR1 and CDR2: SGDLS and YYNGEE. V gave up 0 bases and J gave up 5 bases; unmatched junction bases: 12. CDR3 length: 17 amino acids. DNA for the CDR3: TGTGCCAGCAGCGTAGTTCCTCAGCGACCAGGGGGAGATACGCAGTATTTT. This encodes CASSVVPQRPGGDTQYF. The entire variable domain, with the rest obtained from reference TRBV9 and TRBJ2-3, is as follows: DSGVTQTPKHLITATGQRVTLRCSPRSGDLSVYWYQQSLDQGLQFLIQYYNGEERAKGNILERFSAQQFPDLHSELNLSSLELGDSALYFCASSVVPQRPGGDTQYFGPGTRLTVL.

This chain uses TRBV5-8 with TRBJ2-5; a weak D match, TRBD2 (5 bases). V was cut by 4 bases and J by 0 bases, with 16 bases left in between. The CDR3 runs to 16 residues. In germline, CDR1 is SGHTS, CDR2 YDEGEE. This chain's CDR3 is CASSPGLTNYQETQYF. DNA of the CDR3: TGTGCCAGCAGCCCCGGACTGACGAACTACCAAGAGACCCAGTACTTC.

This clone was observed at least ten times. J is TRBJ2-1 and V is TRBV10-3, with unresolved D. The CDR3 consists of 15 residues. Per the germline V gene, CDR1 is ENHRY and CDR2 is SYGVKD. V gave up 3 bases and J gave up 0 bases, with 9 bases separating them. This CDR3 is CAISDGQSSYNEQFF. The CDR3 region has the DNA TGTGCCATCAGTGACGGGCAGAGCTCCTACAATGAGCAGTTCTTC.